The 11 T cell receptor beta chains in this list originate from one sample, sequenced in a study of blood T cell repertoires in COVID-19. Measured with immunoSEQ multiplex PCR; TCRdb has only the in-frame clones, and not every one. Here the sample spans about 480,000 clones, 85% to 90% being singletons. Specimen: peripheral blood. These receptors were taken from a young man with COVID-19, enrolled during active disease.

The chain couples TRBV18 to TRBJ2-1; the D is unclear. The V gene's germline CDR1 is KGHSH and CDR2 LQKENI. V lost 0 bases and J 6 bases, leaving 9 bases between the germline ends. This CDR3 contains 14 residues. The CDR3 DNA sequence: TGTGCCAGCTCACCACCGAACCCCAGCAATGAGCAGTTCTTC. Protein product: CASSPPNPSNEQFF.

V usage is TRBV30 and J usage is TRBJ2-3; 8 nucleotides align to TRBD2. This CDR3 has 15 residues. V gave up 0 bases and J gave up 6 bases; unmatched junction bases: 8. Germline CDR1 reads GTSNPN; CDR2 reads SVGIG (reference sequence). The CDR3 sequence is CAWSVIGRAVDTQYF. CDR3 DNA sequence: TGTGCCTGGAGTGTAATCGGGAGGGCGGTTGATACGCAGTATTTT. Full variable domain (remainder filled in from reference TRBV30 and TRBJ2-3): SQTIHQWPATLVQPVGSPLSLECTVEGTSNPNLYWYRQAAGRGLQLLFYSVGIGQISSEVPQNLSASRPQDRQFILSSKKLLLSDSGFYLCAWSVIGRAVDTQYFGPGTRLTVL.

This clone turned up a few times. Here the CDR3 reads CASSPFEDLVGEQFF. CDR3 nucleotide sequence: TGTGCCAGCAGCCCCTTCGAGGATTTAGTGGGTGAGCAGTTCTTC. The chain recombines TRBV9 with TRBJ2-1; D unclear. Germline V lookup: CDR1 SGDLS, CDR2 YYNGEE. V was shortened by 4 bases and J by 9 bases, with 20 bases between the two germline ends. The CDR3 has 15 amino acids.

The chain links TRBV7-2 to TRBJ2-5, with 7 bases identical to TRBD2. This CDR3 comprises 15 residues. V lost 1 base and J lost 4; bases outside the gene matches: 6. Germline CDR1 SGHTA, CDR2 FQGNSA. CDR3 sequence (DNA): TGTGCCAGCAGCTTAGGGGCTAGCGGAGCAGAGACCCAGTACTTC. Its translation: CASSLGASGAETQYF.

The J gene is TRBJ1-4, the V gene TRBV6-5, with D uncertain. Germline CDR1 MNHEY, CDR2 SVGAGI. This CDR3 comprises 14 residues. Trimming left V 10 bases short and J 2 bases short, with 14 bases between. The chain's CDR3 is CATGLRSTNEKLFF. The DNA of the CDR3 is TGTGCCACCGGATTGAGGTCGACTAATGAAAAACTGTTTTTT.

The chain carries TRBV5-1 and TRBJ1-4; 7 bases are shared with TRBD1. The CDR3 is 15 amino acids. The germline gives CDR1 SGHRS, CDR2 YFSETQ. V dropped 1 base and J dropped 7; count of bases not matched to a gene: 7. The CDR3: CASSLRLGQTEKLFF. The CDR3 bases are TGCGCCAGCAGCTTGAGGTTGGGACAGACTGAAAAACTGTTTTTT.

The V and J genes are TRBV7-2 and TRBJ2-5; 7 bases line up with TRBD2. The CDR3 sequence is 14 residues long. With V trimmed by 7 bases and J by 3 bases, 8 bases remained unmatched. The germline gives CDR1 SGHTA, CDR2 FQGNSA. The CDR3 region is CASKPGLPKETQYF. CDR3 DNA: TGTGCCAGCAAACCGGGACTACCAAAAGAGACCCAGTACTTC.

About this clone: The identical CDR3 is also encoded by other nucleotide sequences in the sample. The gene calls are TRBV27 and TRBJ2-7; D not certain. The germline V gene has CDR1 MNHEY and CDR2 SMNVEV (reference sequence). The V end lost 3 bases, the J end lost 2 bases, and 8 bases lay between the germline ends. The CDR3 runs 13 residues. CDR3 loop: CASSLGRTYEQYF. CDR3 in DNA: TGTGCCAGCAGTTTGGGCAGGACCTACGAGCAGTACTTC.

This clone was observed a few times. The genes are TRBV10-3 and TRBJ1-2; 9 bases align to TRBD1. The J segment lost 2 bases and the V segment lost 3 bases, leaving 4 bases of the junction unmatched. Germline assignment: CDR1 ENHRY and CDR2 SYGVKD. The CDR3 sequence is 15 residues long. CDR3 protein: CAISEYRGRNYGYTF. CDR3 sequence (DNA): TGTGCCATCAGTGAATACAGGGGGCGCAACTATGGCTACACCTTC.

V and J are TRBV11-2 and TRBJ2-7, with 8 bases fitting TRBD2. CDR3 length: 15 amino acids. CDR1 and CDR2 from the germline V gene are SGHAT and FQNNGV. V was clipped by 1 base and J by 2 bases; unmatched bases: 4. The CDR3: CASSLAAGGPYEQYF. As DNA, the CDR3 is TGTGCCAGCAGCTTAGCGGCGGGAGGCCCCTACGAGCAGTACTTC.

This chain joins TRBV6-2 or TRBV6-3 and TRBJ2-7, with 8 positions matching TRBD2. Trimming at V came to 2 bases and at J to 2 bases, leaving 5 bases not matched to a gene. This CDR3 comprises 15 residues. From germline, CDR1 is MNHEY and CDR2 SVGEGT. CDR3 bases: TGTGCCAGCAGTTACCTCGGGGGGGGCCCCTACGAGCAGTACTTC. Protein product: CASSYLGGGPYEQYF.